The T cell receptor (beta chain) under discussion was sequenced for a study of shared clonotypes between healthy human individuals. For the study at large: Per donor, three plates held CD4 naive cells, three held CD4 memory, two held CD8 naive and one held CD8 memory. Overall study findings and caveats: Generation of non-shared clonotypes was less probable than generation of clonotypes shared by all four donors.

Naive CD8 isolation took CD45RO-negative cells positively selected for CCR7 and excluded terminally differentiated effector memory CD45RA+ cells. Every donor, a Caucasian adult, lived in Nashville, Tennessee. Regarding this clone: Its antigen is as yet unknown.

Under the authors' procedure: From ImmunoSEQ came sequences covering only the junction and carrying no quality scores, so filtering differed. This table comes from immunoSEQ multiplex PCR, and its TCRdb copy is limited to in-frame clones, with some not included. That table supplies the V and J calls and clone size; D and trimming were determined from the DNA. The sample lists around 1.9 million clones, roughly 95% seen once, with around 1.8% in the top ten. Trimming took off 3 bases at V and 5 bases at J, with 13 bases between the two ends. This CDR3 has 14 residues. Per germline, CDR1 SQVTM and CDR2 ANQGSEA.

Source material: naive CD8+ T cells from PBMCs. The TCR was taken from a young man in good health. Some clones in this sample may be carry-over from other donors' samples. The chain joins TRBV29-1 to TRBJ2-2, with a possible D match to TRBD1 (6 bases). In nucleotides, the CDR3 is TGCAGCGTTGAGGACAGACTTTTAACCGGGGAGCTGTTTTTT. This encodes CSVEDRLLTGELFF.